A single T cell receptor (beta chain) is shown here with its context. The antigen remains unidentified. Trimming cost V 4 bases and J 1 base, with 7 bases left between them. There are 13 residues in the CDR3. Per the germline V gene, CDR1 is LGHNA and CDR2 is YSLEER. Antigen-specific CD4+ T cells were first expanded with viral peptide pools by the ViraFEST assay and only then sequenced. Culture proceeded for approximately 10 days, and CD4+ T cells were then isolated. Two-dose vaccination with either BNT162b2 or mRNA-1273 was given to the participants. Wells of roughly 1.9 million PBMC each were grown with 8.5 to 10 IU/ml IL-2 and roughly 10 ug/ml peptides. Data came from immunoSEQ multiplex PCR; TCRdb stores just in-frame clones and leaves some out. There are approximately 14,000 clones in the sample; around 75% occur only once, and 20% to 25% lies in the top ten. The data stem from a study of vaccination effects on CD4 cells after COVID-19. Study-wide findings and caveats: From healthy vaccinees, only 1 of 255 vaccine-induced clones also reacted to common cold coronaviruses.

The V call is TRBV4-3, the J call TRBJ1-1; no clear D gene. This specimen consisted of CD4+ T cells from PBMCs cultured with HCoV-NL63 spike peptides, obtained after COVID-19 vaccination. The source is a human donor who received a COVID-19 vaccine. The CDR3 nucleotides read TGCGCCAGCAGCCCTGAGCCGAACACTGAAGCTTTCTTT. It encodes CASSPEPNTEAFF.